This is a list of T cell receptor beta chains from one sample in a study of a mutant IDH1 vaccine in newly diagnosed glioma. Clones were sequenced by immunoSEQ multiplex PCR, and TCRdb holds only the in-frame ones, with some missing. The repertoire holds 60,000 or so clones, with less than 85% as singletons. These TCRs' antigens remain unknown. Sequenced material: PBMCs, taken from a glioma patient whose treatment included an IDH1 peptide vaccine. These receptor sequences come from a woman aged 18-30 years with glioma. Some clones in this sample may be carry-over from other donors' samples. The conserved cysteine and the conserved F or W are not part of the CDR3 here. Fields, in order: V gene, CDR3 protein.

TRBV6-5 | ASSYQGTPGNTIY
TRBV2 | ASSDRGLTQPQH
TRBV19 | ASSIPSGSDEQY
TRBV6-1 | ASSELAGDTGELF
TRBV25-1 | ASSEVMNYGYT
TRBV15 | ATSRDRGTGELF
TRBV5-1 | ASSLTSGNQY
TRBV19 | ASSIMGRQGHQH
TRBV9 | ASSVGNGGGVRETQY
TRBV5-1 | ASSPTGTGANVLT
TRBV5-6 | ASSLDSLYEQY
TRBV7-9 | ASSLGGGGSGNTIY
TRBV7-2 | ASSPLRDEQF
TRBV6-5 | ASSPLPNRNTEAF
TRBV7-8 | ASSSSPGQGYEQY
TRBV7-2 | ASSLPVGPGAEQY
TRBV28 | ASRSGQGGSRKLF
TRBV5-1 | ASSFAGTANYGYT
TRBV7-9 | ASRKDRGALSYT
TRBV29-1 | SVDFGQITDTQY
TRBV30 | AWSKGGGTPNQPQH
TRBV9 | ASSLGGSSSQPQH
TRBV6-1 | ASIDSYEQY
TRBV2 | ASTGGGEKLF
TRBV7-9 | ASSLAPREFNEQF
TRBV5-4 | ASSLGALPEAF
TRBV11-2 | ASSLDNRRASNYGYT
TRBV27 | ASSLAAGTGYT